The 22 T cell receptor beta chains below all came from one sample that was sequenced in a study of cytomegalovirus exposure and HLA in healthy donors. PCR involved 60 Vbeta and 13 Jbeta primers. Profiled with immunoSEQ multiplex PCR; TCRdb holds only in-frame clones, not every one. The sample consists of about 110,000 clones, around 76% of them appearing once. Specimen: PBMCs. The receptors stem from a man between 25 and 39 years old in good health and CMV-seropositive.

This clone has only a few counts. The gene calls are TRBV29-1 and TRBJ1-1; no firm D call. This CDR3 has 12 residues. Germline lookup yields CDR1 SQVTM and CDR2 ANQGSEA. The V and J ends lost 7 bases and 5 bases respectively, with 14 bases between them. The CDR3 DNA reads TGCAGCGCCACTCCCGGGAGGACTGAAGCTTTCTTT. As protein: CSATPGRTEAFF.

This clone has just one count. The chain uses TRBV9 and TRBJ1-6; 11 nucleotides agree with TRBD1. J lost 9 bases, V lost 3 bases, and 5 bases had no gene match. The CDR3 is 15 amino acids. Per germline, CDR1 SGDLS and CDR2 YYNGEE. CDR3 sequence (DNA): TGTGCCAGCAGCGCCCTGGGACAGGGGGGTTCACCCCTCCACTTT. Amino acids: CASSALGQGGSPLHF. The variable domain in full, completed from reference TRBV9 and TRBJ1-6, reads DSGVTQTPKHLITATGQRVTLRCSPRSGDLSVYWYQQSLDQGLQFLIQYYNGEERAKGNILERFSAQQFPDLHSELNLSSLELGDSALYFCASSALGQGGSPLHFGNGTRLTVT.

The CDR3 DNA sequence: TGTGCCAGCAGTTACTCAGGGGCTAGCGAATCCCACGAGCAGTACTTC. It encodes CASSYSGASESHEQYF. The chain carries TRBV6-5 and TRBJ2-7, with a tentative D call TRBD2 (6 bases). CDR3 size: 16 residues. Trimming shortened V by 0 bases and J by 5 bases, and 17 bases separated the two germline ends. The germline V gene has CDR1 MNHEY and CDR2 SVGAGI.

V gene TRBV7-3 combines with J gene TRBJ2-3; maybe TRBD2 (6 bases). The germline V and J ends were trimmed by 8 bases and 3 bases, with 18 bases remaining between them. The CDR3 runs 15 residues. The germline gives CDR1 SGHTA, CDR2 FQGTGA. CDR3 bases: TGTGCCAGCCTAGGAGGGGAGTGTACTACAGATACGCAGTATTTT. Translating gives CASLGGECTTDTQYF.

This chain connects TRBV6-4 to TRBJ2-2; the match to TRBD2 covers 8 bases. CDR3 length: 14 amino acids. Trimming removed 2 bases from V and 4 bases from J; junction bases left unmatched: 0. Per germline, CDR1 MRHNA and CDR2 SNTAGT. The DNA for the CDR3 is TGTGCCAGCAGTGACGGGACTAGCACCGGGGAGCTGTTTTTT. Protein sequence: CASSDGTSTGELFF.

This clone was detected many times. V and J are TRBV7-9 and TRBJ2-7; possible D gene TRBD1, 5 bases. V gave up 2 bases and J gave up 2 bases, with 13 bases separating them. The CDR3 sequence is 15 residues long. CDR1 is SEHNR, CDR2 FQNEAQ, per germline (reference sequence). In DNA form, the CDR3 reads TGTGCCAGCAGCTTACGCCAGACAGCCGCCTACGAGCAGTACTTC. It is translated as CASSLRQTAAYEQYF.

As regards this clone: The germline gene is not matched at one end of the junction; a read error may be the cause. CDR3 residues: CSSSLGQGVPYEQYF. DNA of the CDR3: TGTTCCAGCAGCCTGGGACAGGGCGTTCCCTACGAGCAGTACTTC. The V call is TRBV7-9, the J call TRBJ2-7, with 9 bases that match TRBD1. CDR1 is SEHNR, CDR2 FQNEAQ, per germline (reference sequence). The CDR3 has 15 residues.

The chain employs TRBV2 and TRBJ2-3; 7 bases are a match to TRBD2. CDR1 is SNHLY and CDR2 is FYNNEI in the germline V gene. The CDR3 totals 14 residues. V trimming: 3 bases; J trimming: 0 bases; junction bases outside the gene matches: 0. CDR3 residues: CASSEGLSTDTQYF. For the CDR3, the DNA is TGTGCCAGCAGTGAGGGACTAAGCACAGATACGCAGTATTTT.

The chain employs TRBV19 and TRBJ1-1; 7 bases agree with TRBD1. The germline V gene encodes CDR1 LNHDA and CDR2 SQIVND (reference sequence). J lost 3 bases, V lost 9 bases, and 7 bases had no gene match. The CDR3 sequence is 13 residues long. In nucleotides, the CDR3 is TGTGCCAGCCGGGACAGCTCGGACACTGAAGCTTTCTTT. Translation gives CASRDSSDTEAFF.

J is TRBJ1-1 and V is TRBV29-1, with 9 nucleotides matching TRBD1. Germline lookup yields CDR1 SQVTM and CDR2 ANQGSEA. The junction had 8 bases not matched to a gene; V was cut back by 7 bases and J by 5 bases. The CDR3 covers 13 residues. The CDR3: CSGRETGGTEAFF. The CDR3 coding sequence is TGCAGCGGACGTGAGACAGGGGGGACTGAAGCTTTCTTT. Full variable domain (outside the CDR3, taken from reference TRBV29-1 and TRBJ1-1): SAVISQKPSRDICQRGTSLTIQCQVDSQVTMMFWYRQQPGQSLTLIATANQGSEATYESGFVIDKFPISRPNLTFSTLTVSNMSPEDSSIYLCSGRETGGTEAFFGQGTRLTVV.

The chain recombines TRBV5-5 with TRBJ2-5; 11 bases map to TRBD2. V lost 3 bases and J lost 9; bases outside the gene matches: 10. The CDR3 consists of 15 residues. CDR1 is SGHKS, CDR2 YYEKEE, per germline (reference sequence). CDR3: CASSSSLAGAWAQYF. CDR3 bases: TGTGCCAGCAGCTCTTCACTAGCGGGGGCCTGGGCCCAGTACTTC.

The chain has TRBV6-1 and TRBJ2-5; possibly TRBD2 for D (7 bases). This CDR3 is built from 15 residues. V lost 4 bases to trimming and J lost 4 bases, with 16 bases between them. Germline CDR1 reads MNHNS; CDR2 reads SASEGT. CDR3 residues: CASSGVGGRGETQYF. In DNA, the CDR3 is TGTGCCAGCAGTGGCGTCGGGGGGCGGGGAGAGACCCAGTACTTC.

The V and J genes are TRBV5-1 and TRBJ1-4; D is ambiguous. V was pared by 5 bases and J by 0 bases, with 8 bases between. In germline, CDR1 is SGHRS, CDR2 YFSETQ. The CDR3 loop spans 14 amino acids. The CDR3 coding sequence is TGCGCCAGCAGTGACACAACAACTAATGAAAAACTGTTTTTT. It codes for CASSDTTTNEKLFF.

The genes are TRBV18 and TRBJ2-3, with D possibly being TRBD2 (6 bases). V was shortened by 3 bases and J by 4 bases, with 8 bases between the two germline ends. CDR1 and CDR2 from the germline V gene are KGHSH and LQKENI. The length of the CDR3 is 13 residues. CDR3 DNA sequence: TGTGCCAGCTCACCGCCGGGGGCAGATACGCAGTATTTT. This sequence encodes CASSPPGADTQYF.

The chain links TRBV5-1 to TRBJ2-3; D remains ambiguous. There are 17 residues in the CDR3. V was pared by 4 bases and J by 0 bases, with 18 bases between. Germline CDR1 and CDR2: SGHRS and YFSETQ. CDR3 residues: CASSISLGSVSTDTQYF. Written as DNA, the CDR3 is TGCGCCAGCAGCATAAGTCTAGGCTCCGTCAGCACAGATACGCAGTATTTT.

V is TRBV5-1 and J is TRBJ2-7; D gene uncertain. This CDR3 region has 11 residues. Trimming took off 2 bases at V and 3 bases at J, with 3 bases between the two ends. Germline assignment: CDR1 SGHRS and CDR2 YFSETQ. The CDR3 DNA is TGCGCCAGCAGCTTCCTCTACGAGCAGTACTTC. It is translated as CASSFLYEQYF.

The chain employs TRBV27 and TRBJ1-6, with D perhaps TRBD1 (6 bases). V lost 6 bases, J lost 10 bases, and 13 bases lay in between. Germline CDR1 MNHEY, CDR2 SMNVEV (reference sequence). This CDR3 has 13 residues. CDR3 nucleotides: TGTGCCAGCAGGCAGGGGTTGGTCTCACCCCTCCACTTT. Protein sequence: CASRQGLVSPLHF.

The V and J genes are TRBV5-1 and TRBJ2-5; 8 bases are shared with TRBD1. The end of the DNA aligns better with TRBJ2-7, so the J call may be wrong. CDR1 is SGHRS and CDR2 is YFSETQ in the germline V gene. The CDR3 runs 17 residues. CDR3 DNA sequence: TGCGCCAGCAGCGAGGGACAGGCCAGGTTGATTTCCTACGAGCAGTACTTC. It codes for CASSEGQARLISYEQYF.

V usage is TRBV4-1 and J usage is TRBJ2-5; D not certain. TRBJ2-7 explains the end of the DNA better; the J call may be wrong. Germline V gene data show CDR1 as MGHRA and CDR2 as YSYEKL. The CDR3 contains 15 residues. CDR3 coding DNA: TGCGCCAGCAGCCAAGATCGCCAGCGAGCCTACGAGCAGTACTTC. Its protein product is CASSQDRQRAYEQYF.

The chain is built from TRBV7-8 and TRBJ2-7, with 11 bases matching TRBD1. V trimming: 6 bases; J trimming: 6 bases; junction bases outside the gene matches: 13. CDR3 length: 16 amino acids. Germline V CDR1 and CDR2: SGHVS, FQNEAQ. CDR3 in DNA: TGTGCCAGCAGTTTGACAGCGGGACAGGGGGGCTTCGAGCAGTACTTC. Translation gives CASSLTAGQGGFEQYF. Filled out from reference TRBV7-8 and TRBJ2-7, the complete variable domain reads GAGVSQSPRYKVAKRGQDVALRCDPISGHVSLFWYQQALGQGPEFLTYFQNEAQLDKSGLPSDRFFAERPEGSVSTLKIQRTQQEDSAVYLCASSLTAGQGGFEQYFGPGTRLTVT.

This clone is a singleton in its sample. The chain couples TRBV9 to TRBJ2-2; 9 bases map to TRBD2. The junction had 15 bases not matched to a gene; V was cut back by 3 bases and J by 6 bases. Germline CDR1 SGDLS, CDR2 YYNGEE. CDR3 size: 18 residues. CDR3 DNA sequence: TGTGCCAGCAGCGCACGTTCGGCTGGCGGGGGGGCCCCCGGGGAGCTGTTTTTT. It codes for CASSARSAGGGAPGELFF.

The CDR3 DNA reads TGTGCCAGCAGCTTACAGGGGGTTGGCCAGCCCCAGCATTTT. It codes for CASSLQGVGQPQHF. The chain couples TRBV5-4 to TRBJ1-5; 8 bases line up with TRBD1. V trimming: 2 bases; J trimming: 7 bases; junction bases outside the gene matches: 5. Germline V lookup: CDR1 SGHNT, CDR2 YYREEE (reference sequence). The CDR3 consists of 14 residues.